This section outlines one T cell receptor beta chain sequence together with its context. As yet, its antigen is unknown. The sample is drawn from a study of cytomegalovirus exposure and HLA in healthy donors. Points from the study as a whole: Listed as cytomegalovirus-associated were over 150 TCR beta chains.

The CDR3 covers 12 residues. CDR1 is LGHNA and CDR2 is YSLEER in the germline V gene. Between the trimmed V and J ends, which lost 6 bases and 2 bases, there was a span of 7 bases. 13 Jbeta primers and 60 Vbeta primers were used for the PCR. TCRdb keeps only in-frame clones here, not all; method: immunoSEQ multiplex PCR. In the table there are over 150,000 clones, more than 60% of which are singletons. This TCR came from a woman aged 45 to 65 in good health and CMV-seropositive. Sample: PBMCs. The J gene is TRBJ1-2, the V gene TRBV4-3; no firm D call. The chain's CDR3 is CASSAGNYGYTF. CDR3 sequence (DNA): TGCGCCAGCAGTGCCGGGAACTATGGCTACACCTTC.